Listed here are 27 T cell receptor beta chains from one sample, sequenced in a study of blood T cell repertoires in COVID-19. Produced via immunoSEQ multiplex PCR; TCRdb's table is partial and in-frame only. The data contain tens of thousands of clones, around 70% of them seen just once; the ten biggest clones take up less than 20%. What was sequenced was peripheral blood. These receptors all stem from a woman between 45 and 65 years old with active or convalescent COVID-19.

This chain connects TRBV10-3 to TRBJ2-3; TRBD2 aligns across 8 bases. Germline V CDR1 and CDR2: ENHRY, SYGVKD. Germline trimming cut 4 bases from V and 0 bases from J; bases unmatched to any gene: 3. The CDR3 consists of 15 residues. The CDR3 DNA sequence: TGTGCCATCAGTGCACTAGCGGCGAGCACAGATACGCAGTATTTT. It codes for CAISALAASTDTQYF.

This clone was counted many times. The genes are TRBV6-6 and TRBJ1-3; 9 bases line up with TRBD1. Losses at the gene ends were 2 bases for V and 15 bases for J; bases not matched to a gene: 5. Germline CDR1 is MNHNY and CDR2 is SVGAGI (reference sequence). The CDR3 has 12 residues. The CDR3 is CASSYEDRGKYF. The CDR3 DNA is TGTGCCAGCAGTTACGAGGACAGGGGAAAATATTTT.

The CDR3 region is CASSLGEGNTEAFF. The CDR3 DNA is TGTGCCAGCAGCTTAGGGGAGGGAAACACTGAAGCTTTCTTT. The chain combines TRBV7-9 with TRBJ1-1; D ambiguous. Trimming left V 1 base short and J 2 bases short, with 8 bases between. Germline CDR1 and CDR2: SEHNR and FQNEAQ (reference sequence). CDR3 length equals 14 residues.

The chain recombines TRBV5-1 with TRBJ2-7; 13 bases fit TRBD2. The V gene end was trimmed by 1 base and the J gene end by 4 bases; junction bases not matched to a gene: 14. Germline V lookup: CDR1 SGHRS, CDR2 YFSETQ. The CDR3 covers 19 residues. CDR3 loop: CASSLRPLAGGLYRYEQYF. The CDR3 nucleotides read TGCGCCAGCAGCTTGCGTCCACTAGCGGGAGGGCTCTATAGGTACGAGCAGTACTTC.

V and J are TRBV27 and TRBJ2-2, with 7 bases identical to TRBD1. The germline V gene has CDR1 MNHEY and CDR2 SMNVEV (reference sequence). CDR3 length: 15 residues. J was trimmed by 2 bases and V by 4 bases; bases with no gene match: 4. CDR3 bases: TGTGCCAGCAGTTGGGGACAGAGCAACACCGGGGAGCTGTTTTTT. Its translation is CASSWGQSNTGELFF.

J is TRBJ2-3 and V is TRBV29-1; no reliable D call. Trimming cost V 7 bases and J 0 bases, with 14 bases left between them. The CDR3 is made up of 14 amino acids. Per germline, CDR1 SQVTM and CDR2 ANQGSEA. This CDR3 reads CSASAPSSTDTQYF. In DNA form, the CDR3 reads TGCAGCGCCTCCGCGCCCTCTAGCACAGATACGCAGTATTTT.

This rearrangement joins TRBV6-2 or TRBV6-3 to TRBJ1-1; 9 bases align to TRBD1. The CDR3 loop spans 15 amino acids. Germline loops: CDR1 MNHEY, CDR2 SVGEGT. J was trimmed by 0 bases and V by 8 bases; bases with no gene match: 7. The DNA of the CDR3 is TGTGCCAGCGGCCGGGACAGGGCTATGAACACTGAAGCTTTCTTT. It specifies CASGRDRAMNTEAFF.

Here the CDR3 DNA reads TGTGCCAGCAGCCCCCTCCCCCGACAGGGTAGCAATCAGCCCCAGCATTTT. Translation: CASSPLPRQGSNQPQHF. The J gene is TRBJ1-5, the V gene TRBV9, with 7 positions matching TRBD1. The V gene end was trimmed by 4 bases and the J gene end by 0 bases; junction bases not matched to a gene: 10. This CDR3 spans 17 amino acids. CDR1 SGDLS and CDR2 YYNGEE come from the germline V gene.

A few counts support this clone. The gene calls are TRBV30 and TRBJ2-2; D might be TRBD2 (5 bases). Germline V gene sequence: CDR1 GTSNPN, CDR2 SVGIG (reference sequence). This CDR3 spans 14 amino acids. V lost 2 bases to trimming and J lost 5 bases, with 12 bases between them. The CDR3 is CAWSSGLATGELFF. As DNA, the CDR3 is TGTGCCTGGAGTTCCGGACTGGCAACCGGGGAGCTGTTTTTT.

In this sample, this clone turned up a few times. As DNA, the CDR3 is TGTGCCAGCAGTTTGTTTAACAGGGCACGTCTCGAGCAGTACTTC. It specifies CASSLFNRARLEQYF. This chain uses TRBV28 with TRBJ2-7, with D possibly matching TRBD1 (6 bases). The CDR3 consists of 15 residues. The V gene lost 3 bases and the J gene lost 6 bases, with 18 bases spanning the gap. Germline V gives CDR1 MDHEN, CDR2 SYDVKM.

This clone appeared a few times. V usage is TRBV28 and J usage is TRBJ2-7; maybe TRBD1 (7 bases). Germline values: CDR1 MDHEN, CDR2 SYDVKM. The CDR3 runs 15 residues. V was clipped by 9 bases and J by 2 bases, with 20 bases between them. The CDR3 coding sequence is TGTGCCAGTCTAAGGGGGGACAGTCTGGCCTACGAGCAGTACTTC. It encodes CASLRGDSLAYEQYF.

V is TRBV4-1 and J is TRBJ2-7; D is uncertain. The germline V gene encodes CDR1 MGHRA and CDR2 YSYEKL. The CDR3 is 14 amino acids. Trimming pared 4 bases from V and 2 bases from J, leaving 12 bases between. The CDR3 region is CASSLGPSPYEQYF. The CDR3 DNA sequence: TGCGCCAGCAGCCTTGGGCCTTCCCCCTACGAGCAGTACTTC.

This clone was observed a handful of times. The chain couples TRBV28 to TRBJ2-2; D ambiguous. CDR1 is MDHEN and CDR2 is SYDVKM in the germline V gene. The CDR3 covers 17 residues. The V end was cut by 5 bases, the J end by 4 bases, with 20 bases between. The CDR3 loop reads CASSPFAGGVFTGELFF. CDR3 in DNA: TGTGCCAGCAGTCCCTTTGCCGGCGGCGTATTCACCGGGGAGCTGTTTTTT.

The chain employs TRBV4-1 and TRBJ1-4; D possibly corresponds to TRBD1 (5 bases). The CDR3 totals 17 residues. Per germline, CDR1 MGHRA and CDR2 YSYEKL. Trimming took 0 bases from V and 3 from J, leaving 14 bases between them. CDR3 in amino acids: CASSQESRPGPNEKLFF. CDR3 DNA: TGCGCCAGCAGCCAAGAATCCCGTCCAGGGCCTAATGAAAAACTGTTTTTT.

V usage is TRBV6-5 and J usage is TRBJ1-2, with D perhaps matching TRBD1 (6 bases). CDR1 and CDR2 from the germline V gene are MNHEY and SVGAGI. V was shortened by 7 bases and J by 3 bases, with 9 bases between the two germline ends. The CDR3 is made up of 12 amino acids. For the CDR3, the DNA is TGTGCCAGCAAGGGGGGGTACTATGGCTACACCTTC. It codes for CASKGGYYGYTF.

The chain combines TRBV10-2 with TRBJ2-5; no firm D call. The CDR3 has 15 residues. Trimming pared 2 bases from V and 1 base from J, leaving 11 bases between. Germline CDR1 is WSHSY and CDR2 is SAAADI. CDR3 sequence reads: CASSEGSMIQETQYF. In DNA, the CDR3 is TGCGCCAGCAGTGAGGGCTCCATGATCCAAGAGACCCAGTACTTC.

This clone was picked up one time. The DNA for the CDR3 is TGCGCCAGCAGCCTGGACAGGGGGGCCTCCTACGAGCAGTACTTC. Protein product: CASSLDRGASYEQYF. This rearrangement joins TRBV5-1 to TRBJ2-7, with 10 positions matching TRBD1. With V trimmed by 4 bases and J by 0 bases, 4 bases remained unmatched. In germline, CDR1 is SGHRS, CDR2 YFSETQ. The CDR3 runs to 15 residues.

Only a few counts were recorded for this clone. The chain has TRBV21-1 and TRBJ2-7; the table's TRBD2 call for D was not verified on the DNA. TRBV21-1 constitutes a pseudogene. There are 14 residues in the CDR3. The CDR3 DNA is TGTGCCAGCCGCCGAGGCGGGAGGGCCTACGAGCAGTACTTC. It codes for CASRRGGRAYEQYF.

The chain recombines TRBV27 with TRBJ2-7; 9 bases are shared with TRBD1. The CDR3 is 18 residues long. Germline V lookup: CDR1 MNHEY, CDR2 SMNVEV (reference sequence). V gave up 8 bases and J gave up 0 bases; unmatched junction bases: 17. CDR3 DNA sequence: TGTGCCAGCCCTGCGAAGGACAGGGGTCCCTCGCCCTCCTACGAGCAGTACTTC. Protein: CASPAKDRGPSPSYEQYF.

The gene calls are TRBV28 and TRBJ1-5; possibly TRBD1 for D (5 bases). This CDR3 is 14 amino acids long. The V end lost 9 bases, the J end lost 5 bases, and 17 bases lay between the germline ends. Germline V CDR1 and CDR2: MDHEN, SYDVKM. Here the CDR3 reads CASCSPTADQPQHF. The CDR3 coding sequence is TGTGCCAGTTGCTCGCCGACAGCCGATCAGCCCCAGCATTTT.

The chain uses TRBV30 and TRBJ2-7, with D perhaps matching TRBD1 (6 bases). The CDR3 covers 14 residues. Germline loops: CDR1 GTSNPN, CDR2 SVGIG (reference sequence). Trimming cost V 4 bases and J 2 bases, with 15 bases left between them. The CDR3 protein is CAWNFQGPTYEQYF. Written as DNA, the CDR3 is TGTGCCTGGAATTTCCAGGGGCCCACCTACGAGCAGTACTTC.

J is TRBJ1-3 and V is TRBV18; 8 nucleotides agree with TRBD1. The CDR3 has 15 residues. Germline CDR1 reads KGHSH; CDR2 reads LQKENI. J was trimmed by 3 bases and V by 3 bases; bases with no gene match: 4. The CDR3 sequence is CASSPTGVGGNTIYF. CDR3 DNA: TGTGCCAGCTCACCGACAGGGGTGGGTGGAAACACCATATATTTT.

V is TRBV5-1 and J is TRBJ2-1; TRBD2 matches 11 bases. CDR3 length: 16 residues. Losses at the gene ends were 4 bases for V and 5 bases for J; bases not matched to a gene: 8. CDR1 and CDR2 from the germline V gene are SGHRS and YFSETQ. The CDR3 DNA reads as TGCGCCAGCAGCCCCATAGCGGGAGGGTCCCACAATGAGCAGTTCTTC. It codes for CASSPIAGGSHNEQFF.

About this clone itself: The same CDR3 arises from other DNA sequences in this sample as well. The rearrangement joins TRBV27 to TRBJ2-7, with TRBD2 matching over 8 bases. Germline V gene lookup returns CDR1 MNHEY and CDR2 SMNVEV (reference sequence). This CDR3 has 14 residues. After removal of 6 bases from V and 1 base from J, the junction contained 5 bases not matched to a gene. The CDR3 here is CASSRSGTSYEQYF. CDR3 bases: TGTGCCAGCAGCCGTAGCGGGACGTCCTACGAGCAGTACTTC.

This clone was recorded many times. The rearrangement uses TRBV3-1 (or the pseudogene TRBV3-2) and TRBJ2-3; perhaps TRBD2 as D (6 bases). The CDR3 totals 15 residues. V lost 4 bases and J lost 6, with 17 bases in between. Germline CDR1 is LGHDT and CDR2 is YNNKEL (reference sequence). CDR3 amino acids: CASSLRPGALDTQYF. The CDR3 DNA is TGTGCCAGCAGCCTCCGTCCGGGAGCTCTTGATACGCAGTATTTT.

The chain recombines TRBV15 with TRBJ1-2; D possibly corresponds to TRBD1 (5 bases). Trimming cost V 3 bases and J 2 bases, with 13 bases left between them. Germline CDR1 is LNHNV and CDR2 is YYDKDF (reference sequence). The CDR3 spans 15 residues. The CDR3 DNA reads TGTGCCACCAGCAGTTCCTATACAGGAAACTATGGCTACACCTTC. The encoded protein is CATSSSYTGNYGYTF.

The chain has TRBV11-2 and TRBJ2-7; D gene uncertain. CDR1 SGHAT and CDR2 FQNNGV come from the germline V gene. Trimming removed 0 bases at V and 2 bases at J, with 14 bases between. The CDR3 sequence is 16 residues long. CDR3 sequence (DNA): TGTGCCAGCAGCTTAGATCAGACATTATACCCCTACGAGCAGTACTTC. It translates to CASSLDQTLYPYEQYF.